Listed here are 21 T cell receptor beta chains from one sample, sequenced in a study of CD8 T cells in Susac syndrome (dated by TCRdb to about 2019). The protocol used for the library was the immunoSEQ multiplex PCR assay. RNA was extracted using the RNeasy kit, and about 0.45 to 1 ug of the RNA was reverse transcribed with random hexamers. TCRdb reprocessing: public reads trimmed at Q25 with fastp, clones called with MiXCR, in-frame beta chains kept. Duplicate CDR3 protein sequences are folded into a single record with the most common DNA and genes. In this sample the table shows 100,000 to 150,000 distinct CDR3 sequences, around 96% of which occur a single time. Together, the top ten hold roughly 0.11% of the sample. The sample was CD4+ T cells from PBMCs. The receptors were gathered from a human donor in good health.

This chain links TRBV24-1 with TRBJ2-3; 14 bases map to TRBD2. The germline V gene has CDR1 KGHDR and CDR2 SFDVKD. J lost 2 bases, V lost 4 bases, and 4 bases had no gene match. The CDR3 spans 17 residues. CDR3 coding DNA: TGTGCCACCAGTGACCAGGGACTAGCGGGGGCCACAGATACGCAGTATTTT. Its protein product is CATSDQGLAGATDTQYF.

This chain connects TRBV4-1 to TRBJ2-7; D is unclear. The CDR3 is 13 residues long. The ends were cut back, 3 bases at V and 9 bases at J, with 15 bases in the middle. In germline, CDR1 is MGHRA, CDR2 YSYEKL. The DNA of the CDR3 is TGCGCCAGCAGCCACGGCACAGAACAAAGGCAGTACTTC. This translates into CASSHGTEQRQYF.

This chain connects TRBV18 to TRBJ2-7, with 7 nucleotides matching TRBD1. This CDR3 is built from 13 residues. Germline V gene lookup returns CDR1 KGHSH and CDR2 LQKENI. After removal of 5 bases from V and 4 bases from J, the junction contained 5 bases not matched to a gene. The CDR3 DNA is TGTGCCAGCTCAGAACAGGGGTCGTACGAGCAGTACTTC. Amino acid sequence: CASSEQGSYEQYF.

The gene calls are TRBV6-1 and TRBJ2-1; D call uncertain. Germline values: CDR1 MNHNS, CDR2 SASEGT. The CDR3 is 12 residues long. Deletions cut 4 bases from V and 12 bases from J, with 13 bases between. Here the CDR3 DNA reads TGTGCCAGCAGTGCGTTCCTAGTGGTGCAGTTCTTC. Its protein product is CASSAFLVVQFF.

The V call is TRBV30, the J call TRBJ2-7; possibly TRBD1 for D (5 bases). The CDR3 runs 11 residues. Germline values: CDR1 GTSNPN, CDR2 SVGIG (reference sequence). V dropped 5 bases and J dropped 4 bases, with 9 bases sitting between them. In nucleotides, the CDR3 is TGTGCCTGGGGGGCAGGGTACGAGCAGTACTTC. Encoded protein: CAWGAGYEQYF.

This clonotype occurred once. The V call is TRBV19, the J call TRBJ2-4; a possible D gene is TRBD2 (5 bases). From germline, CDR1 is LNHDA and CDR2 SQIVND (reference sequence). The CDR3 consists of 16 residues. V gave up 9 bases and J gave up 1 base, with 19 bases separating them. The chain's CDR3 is CASQTLGDRAKNIQYF. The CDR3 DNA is TGTGCCAGCCAAACGCTGGGAGACCGGGCCAAAAACATTCAGTACTTC.

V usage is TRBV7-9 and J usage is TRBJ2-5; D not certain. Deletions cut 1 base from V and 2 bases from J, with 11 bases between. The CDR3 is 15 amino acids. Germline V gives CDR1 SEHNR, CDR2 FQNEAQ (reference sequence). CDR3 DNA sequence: TGTGCCAGCAGCTTAGGTCAGGCTGCTCAAGAGACCCAGTACTTC. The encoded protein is CASSLGQAAQETQYF.

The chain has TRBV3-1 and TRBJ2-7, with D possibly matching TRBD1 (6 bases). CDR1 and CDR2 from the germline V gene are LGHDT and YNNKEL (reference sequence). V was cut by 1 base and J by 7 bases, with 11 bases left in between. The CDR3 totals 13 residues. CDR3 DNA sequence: TGTGCCAGCAGCCAAGCCCCGGACAGAGAGCAGTACTTC. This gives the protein CASSQAPDREQYF.

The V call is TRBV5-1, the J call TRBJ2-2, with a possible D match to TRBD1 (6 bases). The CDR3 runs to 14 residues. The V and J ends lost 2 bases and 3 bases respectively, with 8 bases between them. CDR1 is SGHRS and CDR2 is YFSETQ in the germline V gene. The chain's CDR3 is CASSFKGDTGELFF. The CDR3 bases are TGCGCCAGCAGCTTTAAGGGGGACACCGGGGAGCTGTTTTTT.

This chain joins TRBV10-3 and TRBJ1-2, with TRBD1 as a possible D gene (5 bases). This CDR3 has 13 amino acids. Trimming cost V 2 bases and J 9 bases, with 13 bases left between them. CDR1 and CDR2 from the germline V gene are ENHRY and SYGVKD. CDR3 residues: CAISEGQGDRYTF. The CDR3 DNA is TGTGCCATCAGTGAGGGGCAGGGAGATCGCTACACCTTC.

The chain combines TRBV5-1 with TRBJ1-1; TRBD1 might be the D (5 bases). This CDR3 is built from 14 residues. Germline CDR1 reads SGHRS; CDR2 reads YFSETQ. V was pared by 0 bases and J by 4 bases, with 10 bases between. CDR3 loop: CASSLDAGFTEAFF. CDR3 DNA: TGCGCCAGCAGCTTGGACGCAGGGTTCACTGAAGCTTTCTTT. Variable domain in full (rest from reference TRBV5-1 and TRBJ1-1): KAGVTQTPRYLIKTRGQQVTLSCSPISGHRSVSWYQQTPGQGLQFLFEYFSETQRNKGNFPGRFSGRQFSNSRSEMNVSTLELGDSALYLCASSLDAGFTEAFFGQGTRLTVV.

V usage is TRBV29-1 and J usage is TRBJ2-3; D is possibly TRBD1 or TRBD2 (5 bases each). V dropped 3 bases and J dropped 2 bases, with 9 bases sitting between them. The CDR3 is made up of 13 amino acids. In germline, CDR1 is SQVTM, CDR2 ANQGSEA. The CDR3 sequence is CSVDRGSTDTQYF. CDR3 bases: TGCAGCGTTGATCGGGGCTCCACAGATACGCAGTATTTT.

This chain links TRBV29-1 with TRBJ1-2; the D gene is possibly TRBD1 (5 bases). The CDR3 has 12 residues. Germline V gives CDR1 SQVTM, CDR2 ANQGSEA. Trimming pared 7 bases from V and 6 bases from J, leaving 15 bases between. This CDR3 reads CSAGPMGDGYTF. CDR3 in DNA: TGCAGCGCCGGGCCCATGGGGGATGGCTACACCTTC.

The CDR3 coding sequence is TGCAGTGCTAGAGTCAGCAATGCTGGAAACACCATATATTTT. It yields the protein CSARVSNAGNTIYF. The V gene is TRBV20-1, the J gene TRBJ1-3; no clear D gene. Trimming removed 1 base at V and 2 bases at J, with 9 bases between. Per germline, CDR1 DFQATT and CDR2 SNEGSKA (reference sequence). CDR3 size: 14 residues.

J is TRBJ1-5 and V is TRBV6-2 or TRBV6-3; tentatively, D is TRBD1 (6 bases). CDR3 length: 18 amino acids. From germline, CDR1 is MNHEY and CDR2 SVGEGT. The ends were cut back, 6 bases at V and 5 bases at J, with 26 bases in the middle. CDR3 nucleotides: TGTGCCAGCAGCGCCCCCCGGGACACAAATTGGCGGGATCAGCCCCAGCATTTT. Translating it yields CASSAPRDTNWRDQPQHF.

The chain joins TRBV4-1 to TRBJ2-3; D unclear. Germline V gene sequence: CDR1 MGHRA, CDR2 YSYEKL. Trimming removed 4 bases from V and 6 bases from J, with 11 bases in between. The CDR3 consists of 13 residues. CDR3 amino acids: CASSRGPGDTQYF. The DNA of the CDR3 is TGCGCCAGCAGCCGGGGTCCCGGGGATACGCAGTATTTT.

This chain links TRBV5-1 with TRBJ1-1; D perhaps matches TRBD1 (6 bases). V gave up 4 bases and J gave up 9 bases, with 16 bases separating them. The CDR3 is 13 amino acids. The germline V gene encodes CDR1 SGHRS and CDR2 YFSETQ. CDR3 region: CASSPGTTNQAFF. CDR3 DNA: TGCGCCAGCAGCCCCGGGACAACCAATCAAGCTTTCTTT.

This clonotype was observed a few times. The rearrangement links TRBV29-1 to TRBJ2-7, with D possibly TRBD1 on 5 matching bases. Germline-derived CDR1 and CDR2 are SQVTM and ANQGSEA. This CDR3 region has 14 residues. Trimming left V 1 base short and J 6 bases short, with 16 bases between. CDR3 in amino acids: CSVEAGLETSEQYF. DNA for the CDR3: TGCAGCGTTGAAGCAGGGCTCGAGACCAGCGAGCAGTACTTC.

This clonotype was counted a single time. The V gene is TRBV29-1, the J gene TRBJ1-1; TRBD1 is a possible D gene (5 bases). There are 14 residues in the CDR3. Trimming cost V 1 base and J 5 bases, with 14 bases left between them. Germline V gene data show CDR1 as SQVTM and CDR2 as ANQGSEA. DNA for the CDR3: TGCAGCGTTGAAGCGGTCCAGGGACGAACTGAAGCTTTCTTT. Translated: CSVEAVQGRTEAFF.

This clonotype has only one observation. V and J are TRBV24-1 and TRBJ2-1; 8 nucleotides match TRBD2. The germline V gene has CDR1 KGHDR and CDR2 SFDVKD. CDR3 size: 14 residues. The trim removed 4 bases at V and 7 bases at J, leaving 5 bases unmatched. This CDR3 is CATSETSVKNEQFF. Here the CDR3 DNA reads TGTGCCACCAGTGAGACTAGCGTAAAGAATGAGCAGTTCTTC.

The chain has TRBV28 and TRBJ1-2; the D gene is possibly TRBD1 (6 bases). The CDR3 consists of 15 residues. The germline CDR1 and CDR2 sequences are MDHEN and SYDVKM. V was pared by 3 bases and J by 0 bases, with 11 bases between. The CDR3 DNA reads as TGTGCCAGCAGTTTCCCGACAGGAGCTAACTATGGCTACACCTTC. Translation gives CASSFPTGANYGYTF.